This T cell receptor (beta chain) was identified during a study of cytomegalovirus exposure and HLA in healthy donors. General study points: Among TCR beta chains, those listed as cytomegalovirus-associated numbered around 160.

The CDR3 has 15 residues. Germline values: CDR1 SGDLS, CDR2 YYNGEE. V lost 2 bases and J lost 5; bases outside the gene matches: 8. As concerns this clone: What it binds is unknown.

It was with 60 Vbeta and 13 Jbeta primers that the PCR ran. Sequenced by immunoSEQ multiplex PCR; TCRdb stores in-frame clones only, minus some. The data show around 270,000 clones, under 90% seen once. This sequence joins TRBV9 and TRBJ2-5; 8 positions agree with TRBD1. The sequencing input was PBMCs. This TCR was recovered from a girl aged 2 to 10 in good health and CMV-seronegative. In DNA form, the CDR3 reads TGTGCCAGCAGCGTGACAGGGGACCTCCGGGAGACCCAGTACTTC. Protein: CASSVTGDLRETQYF.